A selection of T cell receptor beta chains follows, all from one sample in a study of T cell repertoires in cytomegalovirus infection. Each CDR3 protein gets one entry after TCRdb re-called the reads with MiXCR. The data contain around 300,000 distinct CDR3 sequences, just under 25% of them singletons. No antigen is known for these receptors. Sequencing used cultured PBMCs, obtained from culture after CMV antigen stimulation. These receptors were collected from a human donor in good health (CMV status not recorded). Some clones in this sample may be carry-over from other donors' samples. Both conserved end residues are trimmed from each CDR3. A D gene is named only where the DNA matches it firmly. The listing skips clone size in some rows; elsewhere it reads once, few, many or a size class.

>TRBJ2-1|TRBV7-9|.|.
ASSLVVSDNEQF
>TRBJ1-5|TRBV19|.|.
ASRSTGFGPQH
>TRBJ2-5|TRBV12-3/TRBV12-4|.|TRBD2
ASSFSSGRPQETQY
>TRBJ1-1|TRBV3-1|.|TRBD1
ASRPRDREVAEAF
>TRBJ1-4|TRBV5-4|.|.
ASSNKSGENEKLF
>TRBJ2-3|TRBV7-9|once|TRBD1
ASSSGQGSLY
>TRBJ2-7|TRBV2|.|TRBD2
ASSGSGGRSHGQY
>TRBJ2-1|TRBV20-1|many|TRBD1
SARDIVLTGDNEQF
>TRBJ2-1|TRBV6-6|few|.
ASSPSLGGKYNEQF
>TRBJ1-5|TRBV6-2/TRBV6-3|once|TRBD1
ASVHGGGSSIGNQPQH
>TRBJ1-5|TRBV7-2|.|TRBD1
ASSLVGQTNQPQH
>TRBJ2-1|TRBV30|.|.
AWSRGTSYNEQF
>TRBJ2-1|TRBV6-2/TRBV6-3|.|.
ASSFKSPGQSAEQF
>TRBJ1-2|TRBV28|few|.
ASRPDHSTNYGYT
>TRBJ2-6|TRBV25-1|.|.
ASSHGAGANVLT
>TRBJ2-2|TRBV11-3|few|.
ASSEGDTGELF
>TRBJ2-7|TRBV20-1|.|TRBD2
SAYGTNRLHEQY
>TRBJ2-4|TRBV7-6|few|.
ASSPRGGSKNIQY
>TRBJ2-2|TRBV12-3/TRBV12-4|.|.
ASSSRAYTGELF
>TRBJ1-5|TRBV19|few|.
ASSIDTGTHSNQPQH
>TRBJ2-3|TRBV18|.|.
ASSPGGAKGDTQY
>TRBJ1-3|TRBV7-9|.|TRBD1
ASSFRTGGNSGNTIY
>TRBJ2-3|TRBV27|.|.
ASSRTTGLLGADTQY
>TRBJ2-7|TRBV15|few|.
ATSRSPAATEPYEQY
>TRBJ2-1|TRBV2|few|TRBD2
ASDSSGAAYNEQF
>TRBJ2-1|TRBV20-1|.|TRBD2
SASSGGSPYNEQF
>TRBJ2-2|TRBV7-8|many|.
ASSLNRVLTPWDTGELF
>TRBJ2-7|TRBV29-1|few|.
SVDGGGAYEQY
>TRBJ1-2|TRBV28|few|TRBD1
ASSRDSNYGYT
>TRBJ1-1|TRBV30|.|.
AWSPPWAVNTEAF